Listed below are T cell receptor beta chains from one sample, sequenced in a study of T cell responses to AZD1222 COVID-19 vaccine. The method was immunoSEQ multiplex PCR; TCRdb's version includes in-frame clones alone and lacks a portion of them. The data show approximately 120,000 clones, more than 80% seen once. Material: peripheral blood, obtained on day 0 of AZD1222 vaccination. The receptors were sampled from an adult in good health. Both conserved end residues are part of each CDR3. The D gene is left open where the match is weak. Only part of the rows carry a size: once, few, many, or a class if the clone is expanded.

j_gene: TRBJ2-7
v_gene: TRBV28
abundance: NA
d_gene: NA
CDR3aa: CASTGPRREQYF
CDR3nt: TGTGCCAGCACAGGCCCACGACGCGAGCAGTACTTC

j_gene: TRBJ1-3
v_gene: TRBV19
abundance: NA
d_gene: TRBD1
CDR3aa: CASSIIGTVSGNTIYF
CDR3nt: TGTGCCAGTAGTATCATCGGGACAGTTTCAGGGAACACCATATATTTT

j_gene: TRBJ2-1
v_gene: TRBV23-1
abundance: NA
d_gene: TRBD1
CDR3aa: CASSRTGGSEQFF
CDR3nt: TGCGCCAGCAGTCGCACAGGGGGCAGCGAGCAGTTCTTC

j_gene: TRBJ1-3
v_gene: TRBV7-6
abundance: NA
d_gene: NA
CDR3aa: CASSLGQGAGNTIYF
CDR3nt: TGTGCCAGCAGCTTAGGCCAGGGAGCAGGAAACACCATATATTTT

j_gene: TRBJ1-4
v_gene: TRBV30
abundance: once
d_gene: NA
CDR3aa: CAWDGGTFEKLFF
CDR3nt: TGTGCCTGGGACGGCGGAACCTTTGAAAAACTGTTTTTT

j_gene: TRBJ2-7
v_gene: TRBV4-2
abundance: NA
d_gene: NA
CDR3aa: CASSQEADISSYEQYF
CDR3nt: TGTGCCAGCAGCCAGGAGGCGGACATTAGCTCCTACGAGCAGTACTTC

j_gene: TRBJ2-7
v_gene: TRBV7-8
abundance: once
d_gene: TRBD2
CDR3aa: CASSPLAVSSYEQYF
CDR3nt: TGTGCCAGCAGCCCTCTAGCGGTTAGCTCCTACGAGCAGTACTTC

j_gene: TRBJ2-3
v_gene: TRBV5-4
abundance: NA
d_gene: NA
CDR3aa: CASSPGAGSTDTQYF
CDR3nt: TGTGCCAGCAGCCCCGGGGCAGGGAGCACAGATACGCAGTATTTT

j_gene: TRBJ2-3
v_gene: TRBV5-1
abundance: NA
d_gene: NA
CDR3aa: CASSSDYGSPSHTDTQYF
CDR3nt: TGCGCCAGCAGCTCGGATTACGGGAGCCCATCGCACACAGATACGCAGTATTTT

j_gene: TRBJ1-1
v_gene: TRBV19
abundance: NA
d_gene: NA
CDR3aa: CASSQTADEVAFF
CDR3nt: TGTGCCAGTAGTCAGACAGCGGATGAGGTAGCTTTCTTT

j_gene: TRBJ2-6
v_gene: TRBV5-4
abundance: few
d_gene: NA
CDR3aa: CASSWALQGNVLTF
CDR3nt: TGTGCCAGCAGCTGGGCCCTACAAGGCAACGTCCTGACTTTC

j_gene: TRBJ1-5
v_gene: TRBV5-4
abundance: NA
d_gene: NA
CDR3aa: CASSPEGTIPTPQHF
CDR3nt: TGTGCCAGCAGCCCCGAGGGGACCATCCCGACCCCCCAGCATTTT

j_gene: TRBJ2-7
v_gene: TRBV6-5
abundance: NA
d_gene: NA
CDR3aa: CASIRTTPGSYEQYF
CDR3nt: TGTGCCAGCATAAGGACGACCCCCGGGAGCTACGAGCAGTACTTC

j_gene: TRBJ2-7
v_gene: TRBV5-4
abundance: NA
d_gene: TRBD2
CDR3aa: CASSGSRLAFEQYF
CDR3nt: TGTGCCAGCAGCGGGTCTCGACTAGCGTTCGAGCAGTACTTC

j_gene: TRBJ1-5
v_gene: TRBV6-4
abundance: once
d_gene: NA
CDR3aa: CASSPENRFGQPQHF
CDR3nt: TGTGCCAGCAGCCCTGAGAATCGGTTCGGTCAGCCCCAGCATTTT

j_gene: TRBJ2-1
v_gene: TRBV7-3
abundance: NA
d_gene: NA
CDR3aa: CASSLKLGGVGEQFF
CDR3nt: TGTGCCAGCAGCTTAAAGTTAGGGGGTGTCGGTGAGCAGTTCTTC

j_gene: TRBJ1-2
v_gene: TRBV7-2
abundance: once
d_gene: NA
CDR3aa: CASSLWGQGGYTF
CDR3nt: TGTGCCAGCAGCTTATGGGGTCAGGGTGGCTACACCTTC

j_gene: TRBJ2-3
v_gene: TRBV6-2/TRBV6-3
abundance: once
d_gene: NA
CDR3aa: CASSYSAQVFTDTQYF
CDR3nt: TGTGCCAGCAGTTACTCGGCCCAGGTCTTCACAGATACGCAGTATTTT

j_gene: TRBJ2-7
v_gene: TRBV5-1
abundance: NA
d_gene: TRBD2
CDR3aa: CASSWILAGEYYEQYF
CDR3nt: TGCGCCAGCAGCTGGATACTAGCGGGGGAGTACTACGAGCAGTACTTC

j_gene: TRBJ1-4
v_gene: TRBV6-5
abundance: NA
d_gene: NA
CDR3aa: CASSYSRGTNEKLFF
CDR3nt: TGTGCCAGCAGTTATTCAAGAGGGACTAATGAAAAACTGTTTTTT

j_gene: TRBJ2-7
v_gene: TRBV29-1
abundance: NA
d_gene: TRBD1
CDR3aa: CSVELADRGRNEQYF
CDR3nt: TGCAGCGTTGAACTAGCCGACAGGGGTCGAAACGAGCAGTACTTC

j_gene: TRBJ2-5
v_gene: TRBV6-5
abundance: NA
d_gene: NA
CDR3aa: CASSYFADQETQYF
CDR3nt: TGTGCCAGCAGTTACTTCGCCGACCAAGAGACCCAGTACTTC

j_gene: TRBJ1-5
v_gene: TRBV2
abundance: NA
d_gene: NA
CDR3aa: CASSEGQEGSNQPQHF
CDR3nt: TGTGCCAGCAGTGAAGGACAGGAGGGCAGCAATCAGCCCCAGCATTTT

j_gene: TRBJ1-2
v_gene: TRBV28
abundance: NA
d_gene: NA
CDR3aa: CASSSSGGGYTF
CDR3nt: TGTGCCAGCAGTTCCTCAGGTGGAGGCTACACCTTC

j_gene: TRBJ2-7
v_gene: TRBV7-8
abundance: NA
d_gene: NA
CDR3aa: CASSSRPGVYEQYF
CDR3nt: TGTGCCAGCAGCTCCAGACCGGGAGTCTACGAGCAGTACTTC

j_gene: TRBJ2-1
v_gene: TRBV7-2
abundance: NA
d_gene: NA
CDR3aa: CASRPPGDFLNEQFF
CDR3nt: TGTGCCAGCAGACCACCAGGGGATTTCCTCAATGAGCAGTTCTTC

j_gene: TRBJ2-1
v_gene: TRBV6-5
abundance: NA
d_gene: NA
CDR3aa: CASSSTSVGGGQFF
CDR3nt: TGTGCCAGCAGTTCGACCTCCGTGGGGGGCGGGCAGTTCTTC

j_gene: TRBJ1-2
v_gene: TRBV12-3/TRBV12-4
abundance: once
d_gene: NA
CDR3aa: CASSLFVLGGYTF
CDR3nt: TGTGCCAGCAGTTTGTTTGTGTTGGGTGGCTACACCTTC

j_gene: TRBJ1-4
v_gene: TRBV2
abundance: NA
d_gene: NA
CDR3aa: CASSRGLMGENEKLFF
CDR3nt: TGTGCCAGCAGCAGAGGCTTGATGGGAGAGAATGAAAAACTGTTTTTT

j_gene: TRBJ2-3
v_gene: TRBV28
abundance: NA
d_gene: TRBD2
CDR3aa: CASSFSLAGGLNTDTQYF
CDR3nt: TGTGCCAGCAGTTTTAGTCTAGCGGGGGGGTTGAACACAGATACGCAGTATTTT

j_gene: TRBJ2-1
v_gene: TRBV29-1
abundance: NA
d_gene: NA
CDR3aa: CSVGSGIYNEQFF
CDR3nt: TGCAGCGTTGGTAGCGGAATATACAATGAGCAGTTCTTC

j_gene: TRBJ1-6
v_gene: TRBV5-6
abundance: NA
d_gene: TRBD1
CDR3aa: CASSKTGGDSPLHF
CDR3nt: TGTGCCAGCAGTAAGACAGGGGGGGATTCACCCCTCCACTTT

j_gene: TRBJ2-3
v_gene: TRBV9
abundance: NA
d_gene: NA
CDR3aa: CASSVGSDSGLQNDKYF
CDR3nt: TGTGCCAGCAGCGTAGGGTCGGATAGCGGCCTTCAGAACGATAAGTATTTT

j_gene: TRBJ1-2
v_gene: TRBV27
abundance: NA
d_gene: NA
CDR3aa: CASSLRGHYTF
CDR3nt: TGTGCCAGCAGTTTAAGGGGACACTACACCTTC

j_gene: TRBJ2-2
v_gene: TRBV21-1
abundance: NA
d_gene: NA
CDR3aa: CASSKFGQGTVGELFF
CDR3nt: NA

j_gene: TRBJ1-4
v_gene: TRBV5-4
abundance: once
d_gene: NA
CDR3aa: CASSDTDTKKLFF
CDR3nt: TGTGCCAGCAGCGACACTGATACCAAAAAACTGTTTTTT

j_gene: TRBJ1-2
v_gene: TRBV6-1
abundance: NA
d_gene: TRBD1
CDR3aa: CASSDLGTGGSYGYTF
CDR3nt: TGTGCCAGCAGTGACCTAGGGACAGGGGGCAGCTATGGCTACACCTTC

j_gene: TRBJ1-2
v_gene: TRBV3-1/TRBV3-2
abundance: NA
d_gene: NA
CDR3aa: CASQGWYGYTF
CDR3nt: TGTGCCAGCCAGGGTTGGTATGGCTACACCTTC

j_gene: TRBJ2-5
v_gene: TRBV20-1
abundance: few
d_gene: NA
CDR3aa: CSASQGQETQYF
CDR3nt: TGCAGTGCTAGTCAGGGCCAAGAGACCCAGTACTTC

j_gene: TRBJ2-6
v_gene: TRBV6-5
abundance: NA
d_gene: NA
CDR3aa: CASSYGISGANVLTF
CDR3nt: TGTGCCAGCAGTTACGGGATCTCTGGTGCCAACGTCCTGACTTTC

j_gene: TRBJ2-5
v_gene: TRBV18
abundance: NA
d_gene: NA
CDR3aa: CASSLLGGEETQYF
CDR3nt: TGTGCCAGCTCACTGTTAGGCGGGGAAGAGACCCAGTACTTC

j_gene: TRBJ2-7
v_gene: TRBV5-4
abundance: once
d_gene: NA
CDR3aa: CASSSDSSYEQYF
CDR3nt: TGTGCCAGCAGCTCAGACAGTTCCTACGAGCAGTACTTC

j_gene: TRBJ2-4
v_gene: TRBV18
abundance: once
d_gene: NA
CDR3aa: CASSPDHIQYF
CDR3nt: TGTGCCAGCTCACCAGATCACATTCAGTACTTC

j_gene: TRBJ1-2
v_gene: TRBV5-5
abundance: NA
d_gene: NA
CDR3aa: CASSLAEEYGYTF
CDR3nt: TGTGCCAGCAGCTTGGCGGAAGAATATGGCTACACCTTC

j_gene: TRBJ1-1
v_gene: TRBV19
abundance: NA
d_gene: NA
CDR3aa: CASSIAGAHTEAFF
CDR3nt: TGTGCCAGTAGTATTGCAGGAGCACACACTGAAGCTTTCTTT

j_gene: TRBJ2-7
v_gene: TRBV2
abundance: NA
d_gene: TRBD1
CDR3aa: CASSVDGRTGSYEQYF
CDR3nt: TGTGCCAGCAGTGTGGATGGGCGGACAGGGTCCTACGAGCAGTACTTC

j_gene: TRBJ2-7
v_gene: TRBV11-2
abundance: NA
d_gene: NA
CDR3aa: CASSLGLSTYEQYF
CDR3nt: TGTGCCAGCAGCTTAGGGCTATCGACCTACGAGCAGTACTTC

j_gene: TRBJ1-4
v_gene: TRBV19
abundance: NA
d_gene: NA
CDR3aa: CASSVFTTNEKLFF
CDR3nt: TGTGCCAGTAGTGTTTTTACAACTAATGAAAAACTGTTTTTT

j_gene: TRBJ1-5
v_gene: TRBV7-3
abundance: NA
d_gene: TRBD1
CDR3aa: CATALGQGILSNQPQHF
CDR3nt: TGTGCCACAGCTTTGGGACAGGGTATCCTTAGCAATCAGCCCCAGCATTTT

j_gene: TRBJ2-7
v_gene: TRBV19
abundance: NA
d_gene: NA
CDR3aa: CASSPPESTYEQYF
CDR3nt: TGTGCCAGTAGTCCCCCTGAGTCAACCTACGAGCAGTACTTC

j_gene: TRBJ1-2
v_gene: TRBV4-3
abundance: NA
d_gene: TRBD1
CDR3aa: CASSQDGTGINYGYTF
CDR3nt: TGCGCCAGCAGCCAAGACGGGACAGGGATCAACTATGGCTACACCTTC

j_gene: TRBJ2-5
v_gene: TRBV10-3
abundance: NA
d_gene: TRBD2
CDR3aa: CAMSAGPQETQYF
CDR3nt: TGTGCCATGTCAGCGGGGCCGCAAGAGACCCAGTACTTC

j_gene: TRBJ1-1
v_gene: TRBV5-1
abundance: NA
d_gene: NA
CDR3aa: CASSSETGTNTEAFF
CDR3nt: TGCGCCAGCAGCTCGGAGACAGGAACGAACACTGAAGCTTTCTTT